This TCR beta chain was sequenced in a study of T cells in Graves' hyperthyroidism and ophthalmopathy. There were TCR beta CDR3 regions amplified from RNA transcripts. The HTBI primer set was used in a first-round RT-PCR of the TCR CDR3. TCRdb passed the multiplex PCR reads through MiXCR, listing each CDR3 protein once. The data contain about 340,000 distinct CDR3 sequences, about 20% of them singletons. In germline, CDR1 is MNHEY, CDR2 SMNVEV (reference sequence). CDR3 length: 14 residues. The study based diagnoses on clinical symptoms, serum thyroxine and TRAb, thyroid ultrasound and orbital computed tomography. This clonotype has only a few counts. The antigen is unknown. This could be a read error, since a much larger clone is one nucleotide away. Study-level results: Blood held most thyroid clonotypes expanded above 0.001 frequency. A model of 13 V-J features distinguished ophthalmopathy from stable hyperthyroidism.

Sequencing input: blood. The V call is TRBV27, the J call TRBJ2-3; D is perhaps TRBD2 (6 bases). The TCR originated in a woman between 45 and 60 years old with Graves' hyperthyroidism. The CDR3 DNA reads TGTGCCAGCAGTTGGGGACTCGCCACAGGTACGCAGTATTTT. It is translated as CASSWGLATGTQYF.